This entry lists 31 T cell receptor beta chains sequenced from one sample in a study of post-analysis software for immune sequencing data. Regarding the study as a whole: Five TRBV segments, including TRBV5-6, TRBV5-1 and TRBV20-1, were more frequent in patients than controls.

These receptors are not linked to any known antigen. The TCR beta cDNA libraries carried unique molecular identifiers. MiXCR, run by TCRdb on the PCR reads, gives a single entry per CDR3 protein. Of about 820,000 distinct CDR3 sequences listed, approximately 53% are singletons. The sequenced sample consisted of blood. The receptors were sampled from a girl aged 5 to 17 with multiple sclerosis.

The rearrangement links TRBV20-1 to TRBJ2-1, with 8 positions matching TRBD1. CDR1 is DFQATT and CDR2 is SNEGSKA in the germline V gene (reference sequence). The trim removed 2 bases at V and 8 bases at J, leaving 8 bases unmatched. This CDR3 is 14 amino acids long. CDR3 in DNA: TGCAGTGCTAGAATGACGGACAGGGACGATGAGCAGTTCTTC. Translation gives CSARMTDRDDEQFF.

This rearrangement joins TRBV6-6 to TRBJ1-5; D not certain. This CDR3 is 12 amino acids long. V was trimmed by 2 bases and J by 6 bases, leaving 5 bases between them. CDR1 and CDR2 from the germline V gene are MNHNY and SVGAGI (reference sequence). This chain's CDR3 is CASSYSLQPQHF. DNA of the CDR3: TGTGCCAGCAGTTACAGTCTTCAGCCCCAGCATTTT.

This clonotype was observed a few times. This CDR3 is CASSYRGPSTDTQYF. The DNA of the CDR3 is TGTGCCAGCAGTTACAGGGGTCCTAGCACAGATACGCAGTATTTT. The J gene is TRBJ2-3, the V gene TRBV27; 7 bases map to TRBD1. Germline-derived CDR1 and CDR2 are MNHEY and SMNVEV (reference sequence). CDR3 length: 15 amino acids. V trimming: 4 bases; J trimming: 0 bases; junction bases outside the gene matches: 4.

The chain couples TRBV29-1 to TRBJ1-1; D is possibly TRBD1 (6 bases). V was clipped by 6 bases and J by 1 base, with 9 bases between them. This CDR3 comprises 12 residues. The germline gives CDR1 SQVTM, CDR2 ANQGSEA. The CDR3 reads CSVGQQNTEAFF. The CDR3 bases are TGCAGCGTCGGACAGCAGAACACTGAAGCTTTCTTT. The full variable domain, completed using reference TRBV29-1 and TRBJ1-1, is SAVISQKPSRDICQRGTSLTIQCQVDSQVTMMFWYRQQPGQSLTLIATANQGSEATYESGFVIDKFPISRPNLTFSTLTVSNMSPEDSSIYLCSVGQQNTEAFFGQGTRLTVV.

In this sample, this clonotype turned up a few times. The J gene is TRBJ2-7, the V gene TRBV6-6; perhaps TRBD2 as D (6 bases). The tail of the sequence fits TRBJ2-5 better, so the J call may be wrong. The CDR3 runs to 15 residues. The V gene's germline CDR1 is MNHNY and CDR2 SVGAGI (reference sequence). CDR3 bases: TGTGCCAGCAGTTACTCGAACGGGGGAATGGAGACCCAGTACTTC. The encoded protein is CASSYSNGGMETQYF.

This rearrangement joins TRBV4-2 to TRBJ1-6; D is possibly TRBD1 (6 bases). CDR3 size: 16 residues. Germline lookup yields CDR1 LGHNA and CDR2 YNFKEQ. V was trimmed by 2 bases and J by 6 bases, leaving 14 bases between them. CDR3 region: CASSQSQGSGNSPLHF. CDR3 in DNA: TGTGCCAGCAGCCAAAGTCAGGGGAGTGGTAATTCACCCCTCCACTTT.

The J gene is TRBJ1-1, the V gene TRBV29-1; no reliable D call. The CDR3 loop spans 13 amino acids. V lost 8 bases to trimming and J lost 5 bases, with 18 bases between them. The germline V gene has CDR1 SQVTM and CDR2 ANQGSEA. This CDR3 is CSSRRGFGTEAFF. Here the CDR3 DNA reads TGCAGCAGTCGGCGTGGCTTCGGGACTGAAGCTTTCTTT.

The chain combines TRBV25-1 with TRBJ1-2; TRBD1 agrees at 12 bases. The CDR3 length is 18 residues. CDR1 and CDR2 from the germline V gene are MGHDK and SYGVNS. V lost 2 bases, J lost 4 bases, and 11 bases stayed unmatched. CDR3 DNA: TGTGCCAGCAGTGAAACCCGGGACAGGGGGCTGTCAAGCTATGGCTACACCTTC. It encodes CASSETRDRGLSSYGYTF.

CDR3 loop: CASSLGRRGGLAFSYEQYF. The CDR3 DNA reads TGTGCCAGCAGTTTAGGGAGGCGGGGGGGCCTCGCCTTCTCCTACGAGCAGTACTTC. This chain joins TRBV27 and TRBJ2-7; 9 bases agree with TRBD2. This CDR3 region has 19 residues. Germline V gene sequence: CDR1 MNHEY, CDR2 SMNVEV (reference sequence). V trimming: 2 bases; J trimming: 0 bases; junction bases outside the gene matches: 14.

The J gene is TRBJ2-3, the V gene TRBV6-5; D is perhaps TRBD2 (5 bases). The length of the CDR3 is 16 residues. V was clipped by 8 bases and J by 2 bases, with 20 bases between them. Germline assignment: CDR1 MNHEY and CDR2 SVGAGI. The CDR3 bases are TGTGCCAGCCGGCGGGCTCTCCGTGTGGCCACAGATACGCAGTATTTT. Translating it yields CASRRALRVATDTQYF.

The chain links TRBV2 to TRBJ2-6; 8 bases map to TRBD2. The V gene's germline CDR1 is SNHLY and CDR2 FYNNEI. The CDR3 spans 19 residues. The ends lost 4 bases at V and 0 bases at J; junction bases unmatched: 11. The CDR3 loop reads CASSGESLAGLSGANVLTF. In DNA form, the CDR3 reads TGTGCCAGCAGTGGAGAGTCCCTAGCGGGTCTCTCTGGGGCCAACGTCCTGACTTTC.

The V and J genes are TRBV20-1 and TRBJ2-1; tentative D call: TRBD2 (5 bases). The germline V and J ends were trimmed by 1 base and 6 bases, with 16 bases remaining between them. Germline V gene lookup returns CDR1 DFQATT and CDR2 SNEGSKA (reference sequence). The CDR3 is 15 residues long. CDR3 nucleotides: TGCAGTGCTAGAGTTTCTGCACTAGAATTCAATGAGCAGTTCTTC. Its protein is CSARVSALEFNEQFF.

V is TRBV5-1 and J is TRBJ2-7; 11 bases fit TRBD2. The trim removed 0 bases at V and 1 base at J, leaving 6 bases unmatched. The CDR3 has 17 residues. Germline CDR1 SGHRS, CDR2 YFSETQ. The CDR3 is CASSLGGLAENSYEQYF. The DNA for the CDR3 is TGCGCCAGCAGCTTGGGGGGACTAGCGGAAAATTCCTACGAGCAGTACTTC.

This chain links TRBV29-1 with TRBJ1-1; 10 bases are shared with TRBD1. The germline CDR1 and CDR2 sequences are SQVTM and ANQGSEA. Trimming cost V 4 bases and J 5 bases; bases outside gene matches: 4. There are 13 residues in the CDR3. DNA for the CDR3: TGCAGCGTTGCGACAGGGGGCTTGACTGAAGCTTTCTTT. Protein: CSVATGGLTEAFF.

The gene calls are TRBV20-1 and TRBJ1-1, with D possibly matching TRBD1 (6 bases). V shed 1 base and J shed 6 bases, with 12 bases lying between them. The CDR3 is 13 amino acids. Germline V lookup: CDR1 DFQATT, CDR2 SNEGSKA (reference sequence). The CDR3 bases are TGCAGTGCTAGAGTGGGGGGGCTCCCTGAAGCTTTCTTT. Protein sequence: CSARVGGLPEAFF.

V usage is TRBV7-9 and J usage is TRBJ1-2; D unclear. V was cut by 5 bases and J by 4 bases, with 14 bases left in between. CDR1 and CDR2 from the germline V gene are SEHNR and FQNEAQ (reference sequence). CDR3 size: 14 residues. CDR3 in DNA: TGTGCCAGCAGCCCGCTGACCCGGGGCTATGGCTACACCTTC. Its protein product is CASSPLTRGYGYTF. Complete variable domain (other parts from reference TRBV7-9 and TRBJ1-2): DTGVSQNPRHKITKRGQNVTFRCDPISEHNRLYWYRQTLGQGPEFLTYFQNEAQLEKSRLLSDRFSAERPKGSFSTLEIQRTEQGDSAMYLCASSPLTRGYGYTFGSGTRLTVV.

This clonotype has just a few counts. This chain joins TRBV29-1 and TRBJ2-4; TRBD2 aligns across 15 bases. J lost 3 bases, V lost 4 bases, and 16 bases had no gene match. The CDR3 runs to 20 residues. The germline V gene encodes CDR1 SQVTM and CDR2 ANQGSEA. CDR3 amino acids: CSVARVTGTSGRTYKNIQYF. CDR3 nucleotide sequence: TGCAGCGTTGCCCGGGTGACTGGGACTAGCGGGAGGACATACAAAAACATTCAGTACTTC.

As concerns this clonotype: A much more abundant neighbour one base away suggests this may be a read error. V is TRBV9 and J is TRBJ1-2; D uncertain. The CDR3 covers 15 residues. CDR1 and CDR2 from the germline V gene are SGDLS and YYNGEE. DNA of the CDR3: TGTGTCAGCAGCGTAGATGGGGTGGATACCTATGGCTACACCTTC. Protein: CVSSVDGVDTYGYTF.

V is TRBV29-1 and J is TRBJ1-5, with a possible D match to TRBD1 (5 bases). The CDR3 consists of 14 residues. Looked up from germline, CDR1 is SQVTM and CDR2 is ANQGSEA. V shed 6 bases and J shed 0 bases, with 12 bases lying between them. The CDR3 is CSVAGTYSNQPQHF. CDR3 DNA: TGCAGCGTCGCCGGGACGTATAGCAATCAGCCCCAGCATTTT.

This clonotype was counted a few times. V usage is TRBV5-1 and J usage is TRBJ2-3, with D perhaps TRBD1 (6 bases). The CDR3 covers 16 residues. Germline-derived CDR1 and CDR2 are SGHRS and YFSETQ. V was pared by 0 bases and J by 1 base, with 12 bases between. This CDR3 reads CASSLAQGPGTDTQYF. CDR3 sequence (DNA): TGCGCCAGCAGCTTGGCACAGGGTCCTGGCACAGATACGCAGTATTTT.

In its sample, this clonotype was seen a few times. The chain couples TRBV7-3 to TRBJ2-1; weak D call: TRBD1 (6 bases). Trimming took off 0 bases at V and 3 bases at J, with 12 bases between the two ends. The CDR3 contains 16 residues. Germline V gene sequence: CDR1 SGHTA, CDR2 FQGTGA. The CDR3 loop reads CASSLTAGTNYNEQFF. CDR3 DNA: TGTGCCAGCAGCTTAACCGCTGGGACAAACTACAATGAGCAGTTCTTC. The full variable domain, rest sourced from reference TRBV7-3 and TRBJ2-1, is GAGVSQTPSNKVTEKGKYVELRCDPISGHTALYWYRQSLGQGPEFLIYFQGTGAADDSGLPNDRFFAVRPEGSVSTLKIQRTERGDSAVYLCASSLTAGTNYNEQFFGPGTRLTVL.

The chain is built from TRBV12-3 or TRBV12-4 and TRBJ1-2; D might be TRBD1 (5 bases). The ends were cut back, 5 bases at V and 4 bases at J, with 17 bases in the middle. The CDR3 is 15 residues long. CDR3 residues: CASSPPGLGGYGYTF. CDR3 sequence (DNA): TGTGCCAGCAGTCCACCGGGACTCGGGGGCTATGGCTACACCTTC.

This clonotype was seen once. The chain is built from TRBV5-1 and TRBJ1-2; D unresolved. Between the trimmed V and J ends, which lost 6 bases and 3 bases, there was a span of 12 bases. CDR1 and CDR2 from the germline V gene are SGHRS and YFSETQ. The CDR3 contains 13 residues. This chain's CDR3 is CASTLRSDYGYTF. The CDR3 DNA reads TGCGCCAGCACCTTACGAAGTGACTATGGCTACACCTTC.

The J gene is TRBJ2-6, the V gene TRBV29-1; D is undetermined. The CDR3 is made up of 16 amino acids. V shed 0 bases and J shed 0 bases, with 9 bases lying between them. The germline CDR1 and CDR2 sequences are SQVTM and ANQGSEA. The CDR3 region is CSVEEPAISGANVLTF. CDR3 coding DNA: TGCAGCGTTGAAGAGCCAGCGATCTCTGGGGCCAACGTCCTGACTTTC.

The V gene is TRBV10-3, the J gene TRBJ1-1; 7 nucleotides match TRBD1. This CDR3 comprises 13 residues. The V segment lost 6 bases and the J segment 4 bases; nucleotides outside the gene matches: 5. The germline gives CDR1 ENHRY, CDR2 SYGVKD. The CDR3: CAISVQGPTEAFF. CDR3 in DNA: TGTGCCATCAGCGTACAGGGGCCCACTGAAGCTTTCTTT.

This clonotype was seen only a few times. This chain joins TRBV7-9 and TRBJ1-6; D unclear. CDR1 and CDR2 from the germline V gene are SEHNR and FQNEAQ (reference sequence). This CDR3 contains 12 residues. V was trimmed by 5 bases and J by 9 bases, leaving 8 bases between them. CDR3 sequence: CASSVTSSPLHF. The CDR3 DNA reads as TGTGCCAGCAGCGTAACAAGTTCACCCCTCCACTTT.

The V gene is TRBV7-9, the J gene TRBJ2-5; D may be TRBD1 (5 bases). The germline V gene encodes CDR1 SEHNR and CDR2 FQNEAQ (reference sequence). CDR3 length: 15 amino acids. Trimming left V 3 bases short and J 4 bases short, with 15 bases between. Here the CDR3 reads CASSFRHEGVETQYF. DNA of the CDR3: TGTGCCAGCAGCTTCCGGCACGAAGGGGTAGAGACCCAGTACTTC.

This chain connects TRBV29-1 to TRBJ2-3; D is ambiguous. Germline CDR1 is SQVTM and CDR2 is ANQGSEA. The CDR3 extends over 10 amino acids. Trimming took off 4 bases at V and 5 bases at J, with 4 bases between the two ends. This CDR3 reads CSVGIDTQYF. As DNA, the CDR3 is TGCAGCGTTGGTATAGATACGCAGTATTTT.

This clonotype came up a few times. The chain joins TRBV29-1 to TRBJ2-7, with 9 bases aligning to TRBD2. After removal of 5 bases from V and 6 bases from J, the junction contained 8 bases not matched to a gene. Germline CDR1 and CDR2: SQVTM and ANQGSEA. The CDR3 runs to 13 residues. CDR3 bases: TGCAGCGTTTCCCAGCTAGCGGGGCGCGAGCAGTACTTC. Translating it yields CSVSQLAGREQYF.

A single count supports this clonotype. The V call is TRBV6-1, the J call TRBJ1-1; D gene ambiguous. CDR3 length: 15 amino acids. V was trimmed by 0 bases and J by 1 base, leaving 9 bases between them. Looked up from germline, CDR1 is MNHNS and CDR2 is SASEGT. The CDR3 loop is CASSEAFTRNTEAFF. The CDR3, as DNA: TGTGCCAGCAGTGAAGCCTTCACAAGGAACACTGAAGCTTTCTTT.

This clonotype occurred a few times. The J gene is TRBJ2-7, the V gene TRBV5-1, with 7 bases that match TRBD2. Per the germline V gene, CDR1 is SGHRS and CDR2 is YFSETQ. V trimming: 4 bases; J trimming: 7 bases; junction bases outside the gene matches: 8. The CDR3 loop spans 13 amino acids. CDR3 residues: CASSLADGWEQYF. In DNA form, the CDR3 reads TGCGCCAGCAGCCTAGCGGACGGCTGGGAGCAGTACTTC.